This is a list of T cell receptor beta chains from one sample in a study of blood T cell repertoires in COVID-19. Repertoires were generated with immunoSEQ multiplex PCR, while TCRdb's copy carries only in-frame clones and drops some. The repertoire has some 250,000 clones, 80% to 90% of them found once; the top ten carry under 2.5%. Sequences were obtained from peripheral blood. These receptors came from a young man with active or convalescent COVID-19. The CDR3 runs from the conserved cysteine through the conserved F or W. The order of the fields is J gene, clone size, V gene, D gene, CDR3 protein, CDR3 DNA. A D gene is named only where the DNA matches it firmly. Part of the rows lack a size; the others show once, few, many or a class for expanded clones.

>TRBJ1-1|-|TRBV4-3|-
CASSQSPGQAEAFF
TGCGCCAGCAGCCAAAGCCCGGGACAAGCTGAAGCTTTCTTT
>TRBJ2-7|-|TRBV21-1|-
CASSRRRGEQYF
TGTGCCAGCAGCAGGCGCCGGGGCGAGCAGTACTTC
>TRBJ2-3|-|TRBV7-9|-
CASIRDTYSTDTQYF
TGTGCCAGCATCCGAGACACCTATAGCACAGATACGCAGTATTTT
>TRBJ1-1|-|TRBV13|-
CASSSRRTASNTEAFF
TGTGCCAGCAGCTCTCGTAGGACAGCTTCGAACACTGAAGCTTTCTTT
>TRBJ2-1|-|TRBV5-1|-
CASSQMGGGTKTGEQFF
TGCGCCAGCAGCCAAATGGGAGGGGGGACTAAAACTGGTGAGCAGTTCTTC
>TRBJ2-2|once|TRBV5-1|-
CASSFKQNTGELFF
TGCGCCAGCAGCTTTAAGCAAAACACCGGGGAGCTGTTTTTT
>TRBJ2-6|-|TRBV6-2/TRBV6-3|-
CASRPQGSPGANVLTF
TGTGCCAGCAGGCCTCAGGGGAGCCCCGGGGCCAACGTCCTGACTTTC
>TRBJ1-2|once|TRBV6-5|-
CASGQQGDAYGYTF
TGTGCCAGCGGACAACAGGGTGATGCCTATGGCTACACCTTC
>TRBJ1-4|-|TRBV5-1|TRBD1
CASSPARAGGSEKLFF
TGCGCCAGCAGCCCGGCCAGGGCAGGGGGCAGTGAAAAACTGTTTTTT
>TRBJ1-6|-|TRBV7-8|TRBD1
CASSNRREPGGGNSPLHF
TGTGCCAGCAGCAATCGCCGGGAACCAGGGGGCGGGAATTCACCCCTCCACTTT
>TRBJ2-3|-|TRBV7-8|-
CASSLVTGATSTDTQYF
TGTGCCAGCAGCTTAGTAACTGGGGCAACTAGCACAGATACGCAGTATTTT
>TRBJ1-2|-|TRBV23-1|-
CASSPGTDYGYTF
TGCGCCAGCAGCCCGGGAACCGACTATGGCTACACCTTC
>TRBJ2-3|-|TRBV4-1|TRBD2
CASSHRRLAGGLTDTQYF
TGCGCCAGCAGCCATCGCCGACTAGCGGGGGGCCTCACAGATACGCAGTATTTT
>TRBJ2-1|-|TRBV11-2|TRBD2
CASSLERGVTISYNEQFF
TGTGCCAGCAGCTTAGAGCGGGGGGTGACCATCTCCTACAATGAGCAGTTCTTC
>TRBJ1-2|-|TRBV6-5|-
CASRTAGGYGYTF
TGTGCCAGCAGAACGGCGGGGGGCTATGGCTACACCTTC
>TRBJ1-6|-|TRBV5-4|-
CASSLTTGDNSPLHF
TGTGCCAGCAGCTTGACAACAGGAGATAATTCACCCCTCCACTTT
>TRBJ2-2|few|TRBV27|-
CASTEYFGGELFF
TGTGCCAGCACTGAATACTTCGGGGGGGAGCTGTTTTTT
>TRBJ2-1|once|TRBV7-9|TRBD2
CASSSGPIAGEQFF
TGTGCCAGCAGCTCTGGACCGATAGCGGGAGAGCAGTTCTTC
>TRBJ2-7|-|TRBV5-1|-
CASSWAGTINYEQYF
TGCGCCAGCAGCTGGGCCGGGACAATCAACTACGAGCAGTACTTC
>TRBJ1-1|-|TRBV9|-
CASSPRTSTGPNTEAFF
TGTGCCAGCAGCCCTCGTACGTCGACAGGACCGAACACTGAAGCTTTCTTT
>TRBJ2-3|-|TRBV7-8|-
CASSSGVSAADTQYF
TGTGCCAGCAGCAGTGGTGTATCCGCAGCAGATACGCAGTATTTT
>TRBJ2-1|-|TRBV3-1/TRBV3-2|-
CASSQVQGPYNEQFF
TGTGCCAGCAGCCAAGTGCAGGGCCCCTACAATGAGCAGTTCTTC
>TRBJ2-7|-|TRBV28|-
CASSYTGTTSYEQYF
TGTGCCAGCAGTTACACCGGGACAACTTCCTACGAGCAGTACTTC
>TRBJ2-7|-|TRBV4-2|-
CASSQEWQGLGAYEQYF
TGTGCCAGCAGCCAAGAGTGGCAGGGGCTTGGAGCTTACGAGCAGTACTTC
>TRBJ2-5|-|TRBV2|TRBD1
CASSEIRTGQETQYF
TGTGCCAGCAGCGAAATCCGGACAGGTCAAGAGACCCAGTACTTC
>TRBJ1-1|-|TRBV6-5|-
CASSSRGNTEAFF
TGTGCCAGCAGTTCCAGGGGTAACACTGAAGCTTTCTTT
>TRBJ1-4|once|TRBV19|TRBD1
CASSMRGQGLGKLFF
TGTGCCAGTAGTATGAGGGGACAGGGGCTTGGAAAACTGTTTTTT
>TRBJ1-2|-|TRBV4-2|-
CASSQDLGGGGYTF
TGTGCCAGCAGCCAAGACTTAGGAGGTGGTGGCTACACCTTC
>TRBJ2-3|-|TRBV15|TRBD2
CATSRDRSGGLRDTQYF
TGTGCCACCAGCAGAGATCGATCGGGGGGGCTGAGAGATACGCAGTATTTT
>TRBJ2-1|-|TRBV5-4|TRBD2
CASSLGPLAGTYNEQFF
TGTGCCAGCAGCTTGGGCCCGCTAGCGGGTACCTACAATGAGCAGTTCTTC
>TRBJ1-6|-|TRBV25-1|-
CASSEYDGNSPLHF
TGTGCCAGCAGTGAATATGACGGGAATTCACCCCTCCACTTT
>TRBJ1-4|-|TRBV7-9|-
CASSVPGLTTNEKLFF
TGTGCCAGCAGCGTACCGGGACTGACTACCAATGAAAAACTGTTTTTT